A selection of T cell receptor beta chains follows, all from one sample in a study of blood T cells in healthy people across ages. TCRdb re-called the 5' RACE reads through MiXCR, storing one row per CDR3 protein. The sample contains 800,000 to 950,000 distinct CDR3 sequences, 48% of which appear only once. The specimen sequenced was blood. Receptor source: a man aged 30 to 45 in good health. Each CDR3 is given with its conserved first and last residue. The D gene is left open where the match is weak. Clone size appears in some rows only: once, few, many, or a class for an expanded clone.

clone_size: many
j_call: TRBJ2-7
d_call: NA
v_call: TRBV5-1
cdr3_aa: CASSARLDSLSHEQYF
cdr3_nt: TGCGCCAGCAGCGCTCGACTAGATTCTCTTTCCCACGAGCAGTACTTC

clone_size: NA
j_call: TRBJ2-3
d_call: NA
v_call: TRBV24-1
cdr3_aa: CATSDHGSATDTQYF
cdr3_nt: TGTGCCACCAGTGACCACGGAAGTGCGACAGATACGCAGTATTTT

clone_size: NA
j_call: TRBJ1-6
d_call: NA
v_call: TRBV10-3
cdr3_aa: CAISETGGKGNSPLHF
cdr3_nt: TGTGCCATCAGTGAGACTGGGGGGAAGGGGAATTCACCCCTCCACTTT

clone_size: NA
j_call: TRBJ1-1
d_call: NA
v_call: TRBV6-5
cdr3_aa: CASSYSPGVFAAFF
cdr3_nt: TGTGCCAGCAGTTACTCCCCCGGGGTCTTCGCAGCTTTCTTT

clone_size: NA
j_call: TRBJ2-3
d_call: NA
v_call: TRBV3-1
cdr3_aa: CASSFGQRADTQYF
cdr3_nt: TGTGCCAGCAGCTTCGGACAGCGGGCAGATACGCAGTATTTT

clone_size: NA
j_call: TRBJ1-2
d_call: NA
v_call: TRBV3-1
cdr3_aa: CASSQVRGGSFGYTF
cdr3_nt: TGTGCCAGCAGCCAAGTCCGTGGAGGGAGCTTTGGCTACACCTTC

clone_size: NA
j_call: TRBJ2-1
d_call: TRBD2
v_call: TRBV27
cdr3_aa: CASSRDYIYNEQFF
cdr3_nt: TGTGCCAGCAGTCGGGACTATATTTACAATGAGCAGTTCTTC

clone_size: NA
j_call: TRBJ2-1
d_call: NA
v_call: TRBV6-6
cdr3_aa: CASSTEWADNEQFF
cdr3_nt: TGTGCCAGCAGTACTGAGTGGGCGGACAATGAGCAGTTCTTC

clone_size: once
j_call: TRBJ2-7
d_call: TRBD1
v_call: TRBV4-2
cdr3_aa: CASSLGQEEQYF
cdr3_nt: TGTGCCAGCAGCCTAGGACAGGAGGAGCAGTACTTC

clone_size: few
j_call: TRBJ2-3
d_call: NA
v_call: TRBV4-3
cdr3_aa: CASSQDTGSSTDTQYF
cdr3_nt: TGCGCCAGCAGCCAAGATACGGGGTCTAGCACAGATACGCAGTATTTT

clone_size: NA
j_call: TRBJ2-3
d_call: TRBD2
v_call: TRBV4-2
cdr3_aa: CANSQATSGGLADTQYF
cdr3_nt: TGTGCCAACAGCCAGGCTACTAGCGGGGGGTTGGCAGATACGCAGTATTTT

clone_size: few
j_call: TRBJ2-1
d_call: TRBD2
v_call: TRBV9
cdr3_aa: CASATSGAYNEQFF
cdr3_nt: TGTGCCAGCGCCACTAGCGGGGCCTACAATGAGCAGTTCTTC

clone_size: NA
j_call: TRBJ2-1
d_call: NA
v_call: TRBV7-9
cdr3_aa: CASSLVPRVETQFF
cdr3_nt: TGTGCCAGCAGCTTAGTACCGCGGGTGGAGACCCAGTTCTTC

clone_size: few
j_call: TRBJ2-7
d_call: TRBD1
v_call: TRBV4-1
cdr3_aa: CASSQTGTASYEQYF
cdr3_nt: TGCGCCAGCAGCCAAACCGGGACAGCCTCCTACGAGCAGTACTTC

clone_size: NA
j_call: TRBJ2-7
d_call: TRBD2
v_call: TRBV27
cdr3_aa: CASSLSMEGRAYEQYF
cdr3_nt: TGTGCCAGCAGTTTATCGATGGAGGGGAGGGCCTACGAGCAGTACTTC

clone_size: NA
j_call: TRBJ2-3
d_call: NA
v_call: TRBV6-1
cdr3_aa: CASSSATRITDTQYF
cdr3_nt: TGTGCCAGCAGTTCAGCTACACGGATCACAGATACGCAGTATTTT

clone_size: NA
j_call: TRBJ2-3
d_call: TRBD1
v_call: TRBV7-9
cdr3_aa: CASSSRDRRDPDTQYF
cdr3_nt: TGTGCCAGCAGCTCCCGGGACAGGAGGGATCCAGATACGCAGTATTTT

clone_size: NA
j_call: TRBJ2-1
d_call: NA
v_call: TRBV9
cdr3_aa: CASSVAVLEGTIDEQFF
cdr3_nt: TGTGCCAGCAGCGTAGCAGTACTAGAGGGGACCATAGATGAGCAGTTCTTC

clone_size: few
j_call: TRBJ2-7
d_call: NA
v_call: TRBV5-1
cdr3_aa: CASSLRQTHEQYF
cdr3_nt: TGCGCCAGCAGCTTGCGCCAAACCCACGAGCAGTACTTC

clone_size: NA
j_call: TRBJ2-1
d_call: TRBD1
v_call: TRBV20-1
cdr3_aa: CSAARTGFRNNEQFF
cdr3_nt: TGCAGTGCTGCACGGACAGGGTTTAGGAACAATGAGCAGTTCTTC

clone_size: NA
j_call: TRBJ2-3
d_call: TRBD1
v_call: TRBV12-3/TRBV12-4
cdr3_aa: CASSLDRGQGSTDTQYF
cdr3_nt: TGTGCCAGCAGTCTAGACCGGGGACAGGGGTCCACAGATACGCAGTATTTT

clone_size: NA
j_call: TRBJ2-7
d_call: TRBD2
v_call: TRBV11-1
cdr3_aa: CASSLLGASGAPYEQYF
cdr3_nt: TGTGCCAGCAGCCTCCTCGGGGCTAGCGGGGCCCCCTACGAGCAGTACTTC

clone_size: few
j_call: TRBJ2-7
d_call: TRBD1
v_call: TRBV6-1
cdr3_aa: CASNSGQPYEQYF
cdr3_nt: TGTGCCAGCAACTCGGGACAGCCCTACGAGCAGTACTTC

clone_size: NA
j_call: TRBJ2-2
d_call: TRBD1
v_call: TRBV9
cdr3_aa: CASSVAEGARAGELFF
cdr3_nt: TGTGCCAGCAGCGTAGCTGAGGGGGCGCGCGCCGGGGAGCTGTTTTTT

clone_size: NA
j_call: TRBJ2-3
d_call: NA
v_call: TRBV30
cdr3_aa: CAWGASVSTDTQYF
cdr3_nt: TGTGCCTGGGGGGCTAGCGTGAGCACAGATACGCAGTATTTT

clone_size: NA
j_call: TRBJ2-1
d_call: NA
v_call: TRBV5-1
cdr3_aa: CASSPGPSGDEQFF
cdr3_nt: TGCGCCAGCAGCCCTGGACCCTCCGGGGATGAGCAGTTCTTC

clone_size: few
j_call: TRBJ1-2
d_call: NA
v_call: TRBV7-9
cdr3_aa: CASSALTDYGYTF
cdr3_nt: TGTGCCAGCAGCGCCCTGACAGACTATGGCTACACCTTC

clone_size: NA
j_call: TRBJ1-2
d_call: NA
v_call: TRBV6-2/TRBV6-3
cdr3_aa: CASSLLTSNYGYTF
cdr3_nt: TGTGCCAGCAGTTTGCTCACTTCCAACTATGGCTACACCTTC

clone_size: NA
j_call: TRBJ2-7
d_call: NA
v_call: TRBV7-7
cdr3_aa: CASSPVGDGEQYF
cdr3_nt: TGTGCTAGCTCCCCCGTCGGGGACGGGGAGCAGTACTTC

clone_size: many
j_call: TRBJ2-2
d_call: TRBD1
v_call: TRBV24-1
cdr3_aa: CATSDPGQGFGELFF
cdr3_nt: TGTGCCACCAGTGACCCGGGACAGGGGTTCGGGGAGCTGTTTTTT

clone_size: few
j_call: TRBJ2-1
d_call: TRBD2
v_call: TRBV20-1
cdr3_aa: CSARITPTSGDNEQFF
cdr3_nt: TGCAGTGCTAGAATTACGCCGACTAGCGGGGACAATGAGCAGTTCTTC

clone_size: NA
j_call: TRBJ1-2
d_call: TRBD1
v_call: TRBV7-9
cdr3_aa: CASSPESRGIFYGYTF
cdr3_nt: TGTGCCAGCAGCCCCGAGAGCAGGGGGATTTTCTATGGCTACACCTTC

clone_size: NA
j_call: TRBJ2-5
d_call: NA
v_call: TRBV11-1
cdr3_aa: CASSLEMEETQYF
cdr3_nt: TGTGCCAGCAGCTTAGAGATGGAAGAGACCCAGTACTTC

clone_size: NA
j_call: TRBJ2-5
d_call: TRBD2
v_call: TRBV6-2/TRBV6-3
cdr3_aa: CASMKGREKETQYF
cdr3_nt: TGTGCCAGCATGAAGGGGCGGGAGAAAGAGACCCAGTACTTC

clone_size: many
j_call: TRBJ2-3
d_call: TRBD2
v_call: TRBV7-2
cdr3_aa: CASSLLAGGPGTDTQYF
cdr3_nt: TGTGCCAGCAGCTTACTAGCGGGGGGGCCGGGCACAGATACGCAGTATTTT

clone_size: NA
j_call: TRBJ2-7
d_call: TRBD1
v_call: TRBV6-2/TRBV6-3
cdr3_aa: CASSSRGQREQYF
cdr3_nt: TGTGCCAGCAGTTCAAGGGGGCAAAGAGAGCAGTACTTC

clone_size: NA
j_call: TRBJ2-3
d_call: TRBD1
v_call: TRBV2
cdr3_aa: CASWDRGVADTQYF
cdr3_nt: TGTGCCAGCTGGGACAGGGGTGTGGCAGATACGCAGTATTTT

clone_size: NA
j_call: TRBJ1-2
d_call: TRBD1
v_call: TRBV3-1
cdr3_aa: CASSPGISGGSNYGYTF
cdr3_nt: TGTGCCAGCAGCCCAGGAATTTCAGGGGGCTCTAACTATGGCTACACCTTC

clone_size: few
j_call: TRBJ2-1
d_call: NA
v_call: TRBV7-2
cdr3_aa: CASSLTPGATSYNEQFF
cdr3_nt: TGTGCCAGCAGCTTAACCCCGGGGGCTACGTCCTACAATGAGCAGTTCTTC

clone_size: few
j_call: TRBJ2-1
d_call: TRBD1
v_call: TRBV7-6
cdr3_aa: CASSLASGTGRNEQFF
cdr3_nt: TGTGCCAGCAGCTTAGCTTCCGGGACAGGGAGAAATGAGCAGTTCTTC

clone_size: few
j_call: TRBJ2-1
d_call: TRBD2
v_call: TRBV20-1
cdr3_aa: CSARPLGEAGYYNEQFF
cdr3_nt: TGCAGTGCTAGGCCCCTAGGGGAAGCGGGGTACTACAATGAGCAGTTCTTC

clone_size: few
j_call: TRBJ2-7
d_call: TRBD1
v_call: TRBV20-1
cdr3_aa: CSARGDRVYEQYF
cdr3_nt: TGCAGTGCTAGAGGAGACAGGGTCTACGAGCAGTACTTC

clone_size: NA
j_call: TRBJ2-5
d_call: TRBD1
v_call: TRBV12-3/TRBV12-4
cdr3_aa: CASSFHDRGKETQYF
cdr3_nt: TGTGCCAGCAGTTTCCACGACAGGGGGAAAGAGACCCAGTACTTC

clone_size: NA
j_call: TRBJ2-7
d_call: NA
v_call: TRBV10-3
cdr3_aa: CAISEPGASYEQYF
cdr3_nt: TGTGCCATCAGTGAGCCAGGAGCCTCCTACGAGCAGTACTTC

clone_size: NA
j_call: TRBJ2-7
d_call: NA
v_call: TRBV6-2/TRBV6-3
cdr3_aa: CASSTLLTGYEQYF
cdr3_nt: TGTGCCAGCAGTACCCTTCTTACGGGGTACGAGCAGTACTTC

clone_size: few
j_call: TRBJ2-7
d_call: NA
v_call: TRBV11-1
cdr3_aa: CASSLWQSEAYEQYF
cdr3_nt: TGTGCCAGCAGCTTATGGCAATCGGAGGCCTACGAGCAGTACTTC

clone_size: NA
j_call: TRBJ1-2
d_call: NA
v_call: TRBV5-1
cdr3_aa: CASSLGDLREGSYTF
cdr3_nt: TGCGCCAGCAGCTTGGGGGATCTCCGAGAGGGTAGCTACACCTTC

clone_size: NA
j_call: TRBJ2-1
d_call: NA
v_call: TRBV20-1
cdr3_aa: CSARVTGGSGEQFF
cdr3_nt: TGCAGTGCTAGAGTGACAGGTGGATCGGGTGAGCAGTTCTTC

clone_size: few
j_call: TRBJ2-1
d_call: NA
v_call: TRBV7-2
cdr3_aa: CASSVRTGSYNEQFF
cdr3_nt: TGTGCCAGCAGCGTGCGGACGGGATCCTACAATGAGCAGTTCTTC

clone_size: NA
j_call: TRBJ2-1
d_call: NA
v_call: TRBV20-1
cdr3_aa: CSARDLATDSRTGEQFF
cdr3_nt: TGCAGTGCTAGAGACCTGGCCACGGACAGCCGTACCGGGGAGCAGTTCTTC

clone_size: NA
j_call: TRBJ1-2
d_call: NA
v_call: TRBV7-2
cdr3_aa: CASQTDIHGDYGYTF
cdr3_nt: TGTGCCAGCCAAACCGACATACATGGTGACTATGGCTACACCTTC